Below are 19 T cell receptor beta chains sequenced from a single sample in a study of blood T cell repertoires in COVID-19. This table comes from immunoSEQ multiplex PCR, and its TCRdb copy is limited to in-frame clones, with some not included. Of about 280,000 clones detected, approximately 84% appear once; the ten largest clones hold roughly 2.1%. Sequenced input: peripheral blood. The receptors here all came from a woman aged 25 to 45 who had recovered from COVID-19.

The chain employs TRBV19 and TRBJ2-1, with a tentative D call TRBD2 (6 bases). The CDR3 has 14 amino acids. Trimming cost V 6 bases and J 7 bases, with 16 bases left between them. Germline loops: CDR1 LNHDA, CDR2 SQIVND (reference sequence). The CDR3 region is CASRVGLGLNEQFF. In nucleotides, the CDR3 is TGTGCCAGTAGAGTGGGACTGGGACTTAATGAGCAGTTCTTC.

The chain links TRBV3-1 (or the pseudogene TRBV3-2) to TRBJ1-3; D is undetermined. Germline lookup yields CDR1 LGHDT and CDR2 YNNKEL (reference sequence). There are 14 residues in the CDR3. V lost 4 bases to trimming and J lost 1 base, with 8 bases between them. CDR3 nucleotides: TGTGCCAGCAGCCCTACGGTTTCTGGAAACACCATATATTTT. It translates to CASSPTVSGNTIYF.

The chain has TRBV7-9 and TRBJ2-3, with TRBD2 matching 9 bases. Per the germline V gene, CDR1 is SEHNR and CDR2 is FQNEAQ (reference sequence). With V trimmed by 6 bases and J by 3 bases, 7 bases remained unmatched. This CDR3 contains 15 residues. The CDR3 bases are TGTGCCAGCAGGCCTCCGGGACTAGCTACAGATACGCAGTATTTT. Its translation: CASRPPGLATDTQYF.

The gene calls are TRBV27 and TRBJ1-5; 7 positions agree with TRBD1. J lost 0 bases, V lost 10 bases, and 6 bases had no gene match. The CDR3 is 14 amino acids. From germline, CDR1 is MNHEY and CDR2 SMNVEV (reference sequence). CDR3 region: CATKRQGSNQPQHF. The CDR3 DNA reads TGTGCCACCAAGAGACAGGGTAGCAATCAGCCCCAGCATTTT.

The J gene is TRBJ2-5, the V gene TRBV24-1; a weak D match, TRBD1 (5 bases). V lost 4 bases and J lost 7, with 15 bases in between. Per germline, CDR1 KGHDR and CDR2 SFDVKD. This CDR3 is 14 amino acids long. DNA of the CDR3: TGTGCCACCAGTGAAAGCAGGCATGGGGCGACCCAGTACTTC. Translation gives CATSESRHGATQYF.

The chain is built from TRBV11-3 and TRBJ2-5; 11 bases fit TRBD1. Germline CDR1 is SGHNT and CDR2 is YENEEA. The V and J ends lost 5 bases and 4 bases, in that order; junction bases with no gene match: 6. The CDR3 contains 15 residues. The CDR3 protein is CASSARTGGLETQYF. The CDR3 region has the DNA TGTGCCAGCAGCGCACGGACAGGGGGCTTAGAGACCCAGTACTTC. The full variable domain, in which reference TRBV11-3 and TRBJ2-5 provide the parts outside the CDR3, is EAGVVQSPRYKIIEKKQPVAFWCNPISGHNTLYWYLQNLGQGPELLIRYENEEAVDDSQLPKDRFSAERLKGVDSTLKIQPAELGDSAVYLCASSARTGGLETQYFGPGTRLLVL.

The chain uses TRBV30 and TRBJ1-4, with D uncertain. V was pared by 4 bases and J by 7 bases, with 7 bases between. Germline values: CDR1 GTSNPN, CDR2 SVGIG (reference sequence). The CDR3 is 11 amino acids. Written as DNA, the CDR3 is TGTGCCTGGACACCGGGTGAAAAACTGTTTTTT. Amino acids: CAWTPGEKLFF.

The V and J genes are TRBV19 and TRBJ2-3; 8 bases map to TRBD1. V was pared by 10 bases and J by 3 bases, with 6 bases of the junction left unmatched. The germline V gene encodes CDR1 LNHDA and CDR2 SQIVND (reference sequence). This CDR3 region has 13 residues. CDR3 coding DNA: TGTGCCACCCAGGGGGCGAATACAGATACGCAGTATTTT. Residues: CATQGANTDTQYF.

The chain has TRBV10-2 and TRBJ2-1; possible D gene TRBD2, 5 bases. The CDR3 sequence is 15 residues long. Trimming removed 6 bases at V and 2 bases at J, with 14 bases between. Germline CDR1 is WSHSY and CDR2 is SAAADI. CDR3: CASRASSSTYNEQFF. CDR3 coding DNA: TGCGCCAGCAGAGCTAGCTCCTCAACCTACAATGAGCAGTTCTTC.

The CDR3 bases are TGTGCCAGCGGTTCCGCGGGAAATTCACCCCTCCACTTT. Protein sequence: CASGSAGNSPLHF. The rearrangement links TRBV5-4 to TRBJ1-6; no firm D call. The CDR3 totals 13 residues. Per germline, CDR1 SGHNT and CDR2 YYREEE (reference sequence). The germline V and J ends were trimmed by 7 bases and 7 bases, with 12 bases remaining between them.

This clone was counted ten times or more. The genes are TRBV7-9 and TRBJ1-2; D not certain. The CDR3 totals 15 residues. The germline V gene has CDR1 SEHNR and CDR2 FQNEAQ (reference sequence). With 3 bases removed from V and 2 bases from J, the gap between germline ends came to 13 bases. CDR3 coding DNA: TGTGCCAGCAGCTTTTTCGGGGAGAAAAACTATGGCTACACCTTC. The encoded protein is CASSFFGEKNYGYTF.

A word on this clone: Different DNA sequences within this sample yield the same CDR3. The chain recombines TRBV3-1 (or the pseudogene TRBV3-2) with TRBJ1-4, with D tentatively TRBD1 (5 bases). CDR1 and CDR2 (germline): LGHDT, YNNKEL (reference sequence). This CDR3 has 14 amino acids. V lost 2 bases to trimming and J lost 9 bases, with 13 bases between them. CDR3 in amino acids: CASSQRAGTKKLFF. For the CDR3, the DNA is TGTGCCAGCAGCCAAAGGGCAGGGACTAAAAAACTGTTTTTT.

This rearrangement joins TRBV6-6 to TRBJ1-3, with TRBD1 identical over 7 bases. CDR1 is MNHNY and CDR2 is SVGAGI in the germline V gene (reference sequence). The CDR3 runs 15 residues. The V segment lost 8 bases and the J segment 7 bases; nucleotides outside the gene matches: 14. The CDR3 DNA reads as TGTGCCAGCTGGGGGACAGTCTCGGCCTGGAACACCATATATTTT. Amino acids: CASWGTVSAWNTIYF.

In its sample, this clone was seen a few times. V and J are TRBV5-4 and TRBJ2-2, with 10 bases matching TRBD2. The junction had 3 bases not matched to a gene; V was cut back by 1 base and J by 0 bases. This CDR3 has 17 amino acids. Germline V CDR1 and CDR2: SGHNT, YYREEE (reference sequence). The DNA for the CDR3 is TGTGCCAGCAGCTTGCTCGGACTAGCGGCGAACACCGGGGAGCTGTTTTTT. It is translated as CASSLLGLAANTGELFF.

This sequence joins TRBV27 and TRBJ2-1, with 10 bases that match TRBD2. The CDR3 totals 14 residues. CDR1 and CDR2 (germline): MNHEY, SMNVEV (reference sequence). With 6 bases clipped from V and 5 bases from J, the junction kept 4 bases outside the gene matches. The DNA for the CDR3 is TGTGCCAGCAGACTAGCGGGGAACAACAATGAGCAGTTCTTC. It encodes CASRLAGNNNEQFF.

The rearrangement joins TRBV2 to TRBJ1-5, with TRBD1 identical over 7 bases. The CDR3 is made up of 15 amino acids. Germline values: CDR1 SNHLY, CDR2 FYNNEI. V shed 5 bases and J 1 base; nucleotides not matched to a gene: 5. The CDR3 DNA reads TGTGCCAGCAGTTCCGGGACAGTCAGCAATCAGCCCCAGCATTTT. It codes for CASSSGTVSNQPQHF.

The chain links TRBV6-5 to TRBJ2-1, with 11 bases aligning to TRBD2. From germline, CDR1 is MNHEY and CDR2 SVGAGI. The length of the CDR3 is 15 residues. After removal of 6 bases from V and 8 bases from J, the junction contained 9 bases not matched to a gene. The CDR3 DNA is TGTGCCAGCAGCCTAACTAGCGGGAGCTCGGATGAGCAGTTCTTC. Protein: CASSLTSGSSDEQFF.

The rearrangement joins TRBV2 to TRBJ2-7, with D possibly matching TRBD1 (6 bases). The CDR3 totals 14 residues. Germline CDR1 SNHLY, CDR2 FYNNEI. Trimming stripped 6 bases from V and 4 bases from J, with 16 bases between. CDR3 in amino acids: CASSKGTGSYEQYF. CDR3 nucleotide sequence: TGTGCCAGCAGCAAGGGCACAGGGTCTTACGAGCAGTACTTC.

This chain links TRBV3-1 (or the pseudogene TRBV3-2) with TRBJ2-3, with D possibly TRBD2 on 5 matching bases. Between the trimmed V and J ends, which lost 1 base and 6 bases, there was a span of 11 bases. The CDR3 has 14 residues. In germline, CDR1 is LGHDT, CDR2 YNNKEL (reference sequence). CDR3 region: CASSQGRRGDTQYF. The CDR3 coding sequence is TGTGCCAGCAGCCAAGGTCGCAGAGGGGATACGCAGTATTTT.